This T cell receptor (beta chain) was recorded in a study of T cell responses to AZD1222 COVID-19 vaccine. Whole-study context: Second doses that came at about 4 or about 12 weeks were put together.

TCRdb's copy holds only in-frame clones and misses some; the assay was immunoSEQ multiplex PCR. This table holds approximately 98,000 clones, about 82% found once. The study's findings and limits: Spike-wide coverage was observed for vaccine-associated CD4 TCRs, with dominant responses at 160-218 and 743-854. Donor demographics were predominantly white British with a female majority; clonal diversity may be underestimated. Reportedly, nearly half the spike-specific TCRs target unmutated variant regions.

With regard to this clone: What it binds is not known.

Germline CDR1 is MNHNY and CDR2 is SVGAGI (reference sequence). The V end lost 3 bases, the J end lost 1 base, and 6 bases lay between the germline ends. CDR3 size: 14 residues. The chain has TRBV6-6 and TRBJ1-4, with unresolved D. This TCR derives from an adult in good health. The source was peripheral blood, collected on day 0 of AZD1222 vaccination. The CDR3 sequence is CASSYPETNEKLFF. The CDR3 region has the DNA TGTGCCAGCAGTTATCCAGAAACTAATGAAAAACTGTTTTTT.